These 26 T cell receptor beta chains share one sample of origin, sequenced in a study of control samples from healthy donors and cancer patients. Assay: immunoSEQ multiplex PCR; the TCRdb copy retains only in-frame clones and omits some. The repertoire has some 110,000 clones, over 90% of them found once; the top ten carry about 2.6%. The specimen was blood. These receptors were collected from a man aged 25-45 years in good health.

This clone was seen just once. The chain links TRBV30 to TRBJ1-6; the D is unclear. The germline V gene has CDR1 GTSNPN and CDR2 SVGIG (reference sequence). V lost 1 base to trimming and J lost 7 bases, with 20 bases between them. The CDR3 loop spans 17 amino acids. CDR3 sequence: CAWSASGTSRRNSPLHF. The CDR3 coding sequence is TGTGCCTGGAGTGCAAGTGGTACATCTCGGAGGAATTCACCCCTCCACTTT.

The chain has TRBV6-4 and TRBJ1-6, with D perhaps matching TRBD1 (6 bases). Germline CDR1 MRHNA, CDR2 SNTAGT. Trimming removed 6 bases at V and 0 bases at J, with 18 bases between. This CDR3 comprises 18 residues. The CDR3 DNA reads TGTGCCAGCAGGAAACCTACAGGGCTCCTCTCCTATAATTCACCCCTCCACTTT. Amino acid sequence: CASRKPTGLLSYNSPLHF.

The CDR3 bases are TGCGCCAGCAGTGAGACCCGCACGGATGGCTACACCTTC. Encoded protein: CASSETRTDGYTF. The chain employs TRBV10-1 and TRBJ1-2; no reliable D call. CDR1 is WNHNN, CDR2 SYGVQD, per germline (reference sequence). This CDR3 spans 13 amino acids. V was pared by 2 bases and J by 6 bases, with 10 bases between.

The CDR3 region has the DNA TGTGCCAGCAGCCCCCGACCCATAGCGGAGGTACAGCCCCAGCATTTT. This gives the protein CASSPRPIAEVQPQHF. This chain uses TRBV9 with TRBJ1-5; no clear D gene. CDR1 SGDLS and CDR2 YYNGEE come from the germline V gene. Trimming took off 4 bases at V and 7 bases at J, with 21 bases between the two ends. This CDR3 has 16 amino acids.

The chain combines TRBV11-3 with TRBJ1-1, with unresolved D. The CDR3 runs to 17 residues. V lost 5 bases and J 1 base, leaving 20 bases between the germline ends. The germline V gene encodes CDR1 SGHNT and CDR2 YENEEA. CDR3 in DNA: TGTGCCAGCAGCCAGACCCCCCGCGGCGCCGGGAACACTGAAGCTTTCTTT. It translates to CASSQTPRGAGNTEAFF.

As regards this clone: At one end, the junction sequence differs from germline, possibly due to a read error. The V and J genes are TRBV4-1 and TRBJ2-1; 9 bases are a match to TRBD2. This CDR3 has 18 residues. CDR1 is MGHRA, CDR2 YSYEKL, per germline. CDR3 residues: CASSQERLAGGSFNEQFF. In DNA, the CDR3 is TGCGCCAGCAGCCAAGAGAGGTTGGCGGGGGGGTCCTTCAATGAGCAGTTCTTC.

The CDR3 reads CASTNSGGTSNEQFF. The CDR3 DNA reads TGTGCCAGCACCAATAGCGGGGGTACCTCCAATGAGCAGTTCTTC. The gene calls are TRBV2 and TRBJ2-1, with 9 bases that match TRBD2. Trimming at V came to 7 bases and at J to 6 bases, leaving 10 bases not matched to a gene. The CDR3 is 15 amino acids. Germline V gene data show CDR1 as SNHLY and CDR2 as FYNNEI. The full variable domain, completed using reference TRBV2 and TRBJ2-1, is EPEVTQTPSHQVTQMGQEVILRCVPISNHLYFYWYRQILGQKVEFLVSFYNNEISEKSEIFDDQFSVERPDGSNFTLKIRSTKLEDSAMYFCASTNSGGTSNEQFFGPGTRLTVL.

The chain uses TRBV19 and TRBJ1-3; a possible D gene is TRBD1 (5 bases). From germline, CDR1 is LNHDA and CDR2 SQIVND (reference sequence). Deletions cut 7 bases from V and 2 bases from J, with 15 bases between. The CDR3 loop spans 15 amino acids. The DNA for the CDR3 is TGTGCCAGTATCCGAGACAGTAGTCCTGGAAACACCATATATTTT. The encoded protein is CASIRDSSPGNTIYF.

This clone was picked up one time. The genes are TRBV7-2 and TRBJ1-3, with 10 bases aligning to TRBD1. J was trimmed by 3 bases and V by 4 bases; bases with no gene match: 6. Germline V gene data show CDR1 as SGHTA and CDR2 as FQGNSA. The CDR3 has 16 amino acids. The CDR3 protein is CASSSRDRGHGNTIYF. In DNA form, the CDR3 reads TGTGCCAGCAGCTCTAGGGACAGGGGACATGGAAACACCATATATTTT.

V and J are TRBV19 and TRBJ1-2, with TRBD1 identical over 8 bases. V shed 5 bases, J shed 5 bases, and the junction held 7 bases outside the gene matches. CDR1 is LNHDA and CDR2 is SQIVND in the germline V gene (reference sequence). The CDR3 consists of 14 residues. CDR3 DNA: TGTGCCAGTAGTTCTCTCGGGACAGGTTATGGCTACACCTTC. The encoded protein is CASSSLGTGYGYTF.

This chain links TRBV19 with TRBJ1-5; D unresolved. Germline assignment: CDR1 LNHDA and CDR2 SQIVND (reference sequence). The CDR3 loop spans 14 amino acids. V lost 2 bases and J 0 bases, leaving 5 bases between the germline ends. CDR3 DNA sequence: TGTGCCAGTAGTATACAGACTAGCAATCAGCCCCAGCATTTT. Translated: CASSIQTSNQPQHF.

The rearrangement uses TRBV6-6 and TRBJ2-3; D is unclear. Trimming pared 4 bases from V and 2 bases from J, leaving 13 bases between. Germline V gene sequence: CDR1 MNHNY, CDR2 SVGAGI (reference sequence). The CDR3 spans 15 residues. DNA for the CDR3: TGTGCCAGCAGTTCGCGAATGGCCAACACAGATACGCAGTATTTT. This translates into CASSSRMANTDTQYF.

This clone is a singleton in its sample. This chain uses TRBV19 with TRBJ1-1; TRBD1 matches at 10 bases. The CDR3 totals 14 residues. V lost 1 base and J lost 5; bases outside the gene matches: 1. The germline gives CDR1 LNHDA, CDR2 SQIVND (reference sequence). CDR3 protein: CASSIGTGGTEAFF. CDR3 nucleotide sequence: TGTGCCAGTAGTATAGGGACAGGGGGAACTGAAGCTTTCTTT.

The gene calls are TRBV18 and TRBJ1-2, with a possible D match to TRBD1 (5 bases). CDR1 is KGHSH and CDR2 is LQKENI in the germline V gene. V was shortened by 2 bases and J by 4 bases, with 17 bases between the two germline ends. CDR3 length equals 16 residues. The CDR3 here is CASSPSIGEAGYGYTF. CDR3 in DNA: TGTGCCAGCTCACCAAGCATAGGGGAAGCGGGCTATGGCTACACCTTC.

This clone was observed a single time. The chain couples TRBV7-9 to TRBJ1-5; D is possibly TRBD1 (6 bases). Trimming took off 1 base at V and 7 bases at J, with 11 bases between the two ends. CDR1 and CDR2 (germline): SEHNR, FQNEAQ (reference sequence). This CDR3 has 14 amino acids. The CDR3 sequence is CASSLETGRQPQHF. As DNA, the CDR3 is TGTGCCAGCAGCTTAGAAACAGGGCGACAGCCCCAGCATTTT.

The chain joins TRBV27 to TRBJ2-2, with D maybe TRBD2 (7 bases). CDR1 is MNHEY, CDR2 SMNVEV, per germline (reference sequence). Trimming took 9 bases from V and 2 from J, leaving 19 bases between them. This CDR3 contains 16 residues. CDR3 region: CASTYMGGGNTGELFF. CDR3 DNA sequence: TGTGCCAGTACTTACATGGGGGGGGGCAACACCGGGGAGCTGTTTTTT.

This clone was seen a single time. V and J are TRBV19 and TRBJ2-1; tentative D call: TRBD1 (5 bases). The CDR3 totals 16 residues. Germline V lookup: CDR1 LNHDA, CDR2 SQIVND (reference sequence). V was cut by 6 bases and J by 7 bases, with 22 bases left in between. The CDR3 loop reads CASSDPARATTNEQFF. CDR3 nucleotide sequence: TGTGCCAGTAGCGACCCCGCCAGGGCCACAACGAATGAGCAGTTCTTC.

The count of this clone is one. In DNA form, the CDR3 reads TGTGCCACCAGCCCTGGGGAGGTCGCGGGGAACATTCAGTACTTC. It is translated as CATSPGEVAGNIQYF. The chain combines TRBV15 with TRBJ2-4; possible D gene TRBD2, 6 bases. V shed 5 bases and J shed 7 bases, with 18 bases lying between them. CDR1 LNHNV and CDR2 YYDKDF come from the germline V gene (reference sequence). There are 15 residues in the CDR3.

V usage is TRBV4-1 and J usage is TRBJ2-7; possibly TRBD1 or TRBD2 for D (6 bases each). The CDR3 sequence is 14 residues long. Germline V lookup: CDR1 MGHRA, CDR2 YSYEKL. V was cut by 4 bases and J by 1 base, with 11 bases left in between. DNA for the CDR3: TGCGCCAGCAGCCCGGGGGCCAGTTCCTACGAGCAGTACGTC. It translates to CASSPGASSYEQYV.

The CDR3 DNA reads as TGTGCCAGCGGCAGGGAGGGGAACACCGGGGAGCTGTTTTTT. Translating it yields CASGREGNTGELFF. V gene TRBV7-9 combines with J gene TRBJ2-2; TRBD2 agrees at 7 bases. Germline CDR1 and CDR2: SEHNR and FQNEAQ (reference sequence). CDR3 length equals 14 residues. The V segment lost 8 bases and the J segment 1 base; nucleotides outside the gene matches: 4.

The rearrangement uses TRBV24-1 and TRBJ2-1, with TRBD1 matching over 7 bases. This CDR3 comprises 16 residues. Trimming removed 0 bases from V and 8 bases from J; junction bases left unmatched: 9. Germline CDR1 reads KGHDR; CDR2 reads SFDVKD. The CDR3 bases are TGTGCCACCAGTGATTTGCGGGACAGTCCCCGATATGAGCAGTTCTTC. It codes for CATSDLRDSPRYEQFF.

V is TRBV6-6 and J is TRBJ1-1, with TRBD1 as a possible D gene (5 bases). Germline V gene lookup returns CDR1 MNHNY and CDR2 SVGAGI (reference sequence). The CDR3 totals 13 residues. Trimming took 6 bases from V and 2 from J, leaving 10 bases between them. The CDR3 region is CASSVRGNTEAFF. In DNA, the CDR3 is TGTGCCAGCAGCGTTAGGGGTAACACTGAAGCTTTCTTT.

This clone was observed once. CDR3 nucleotides: TGCGCCAGCAGTGAAACAGACACTGAAGCTTTCTTT. This sequence encodes CASSETDTEAFF. V is TRBV10-2 and J is TRBJ1-1; D gene uncertain. CDR1 and CDR2 (germline): WSHSY, SAAADI. The V gene lost 3 bases and the J gene lost 3 bases, with 5 bases spanning the gap. The CDR3 runs to 12 residues.

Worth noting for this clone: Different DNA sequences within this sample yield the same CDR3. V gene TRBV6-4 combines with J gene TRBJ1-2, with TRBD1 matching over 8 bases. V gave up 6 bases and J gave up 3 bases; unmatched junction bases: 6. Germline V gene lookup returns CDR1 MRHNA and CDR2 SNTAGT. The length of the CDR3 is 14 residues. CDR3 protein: CASRRTGGDYGYTF. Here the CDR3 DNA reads TGTGCCAGCAGACGCACAGGGGGGGACTATGGCTACACCTTC.

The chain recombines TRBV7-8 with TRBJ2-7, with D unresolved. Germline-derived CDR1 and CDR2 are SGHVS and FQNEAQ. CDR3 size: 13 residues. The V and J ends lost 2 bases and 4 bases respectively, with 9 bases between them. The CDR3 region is CASSLNRQYEQYF. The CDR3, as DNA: TGTGCCAGCAGCTTAAACAGACAATACGAGCAGTACTTC.

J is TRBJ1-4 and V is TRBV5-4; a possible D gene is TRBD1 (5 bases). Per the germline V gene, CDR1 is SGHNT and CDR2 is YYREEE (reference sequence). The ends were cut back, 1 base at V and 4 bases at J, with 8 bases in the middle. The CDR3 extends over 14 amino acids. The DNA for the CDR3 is TGTGCCAGCAGCTTGACGGGGGTTAATGAAAAACTGTTTTTT. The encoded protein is CASSLTGVNEKLFF.